The subject of this entry is one T cell receptor (beta chain). Its target is not known. The sample originates from a study of T cell responses to AZD1222 COVID-19 vaccine. Study results and limitations: Dominant CD4 TCR responses targeted spike regions 160-218 and 743-854. In all cases, repertoires were sampled only after the peak T cell response.

Profiled with immunoSEQ multiplex PCR; TCRdb holds only in-frame clones, not every one. The sample contains around 100,000 clones, about 89% of which appear only once. Sequences were derived from peripheral blood, sampled on day 0 of MenACWY control vaccination. This receptor was taken from an adult in good health.

CDR3 coding DNA: TGTGCCAGCAGTGAATGGGACAGGGGGCCTCCTCCTAATGAAAAACTGTTTTTT. Amino acids: CASSEWDRGPPPNEKLFF. This chain uses TRBV6-1 with TRBJ1-4; the match to TRBD1 covers 12 bases. This CDR3 comprises 18 residues. The germline CDR1 and CDR2 sequences are MNHNS and SASEGT. V was clipped by 2 bases and J by 3 bases; unmatched bases: 7.